Listed here are 26 T cell receptor beta chains from one sample, sequenced in a study of lung T cells in sarcoidosis with Löfgren's syndrome. TCRdb reprocessed the reads with MiXCR, giving one entry per CDR3 protein. The sample yields around 21,000 distinct CDR3 sequences, about a fifth seen once. Specimen: CD4+ T cells from PBMCs. These receptors all stem from a human donor with sarcoidosis (Löfgren's syndrome or another form), or a control subject (not recorded which).

This clonotype was found many times. The J gene is TRBJ1-4, the V gene TRBV7-9; no reliable D call. The CDR3 extends over 15 amino acids. Germline CDR1 and CDR2: SEHNR and FQNEAQ (reference sequence). The V end lost 5 bases, the J end lost 5 bases, and 15 bases lay between the germline ends. The CDR3 DNA sequence: TGTGCCAGCAGCCTCGGTTCGGGTACAAATGAAAAACTGTTTTTT. This translates into CASSLGSGTNEKLFF.

This clonotype occurred many times. The chain has TRBV7-7 and TRBJ2-3, with TRBD1 as a possible D gene (6 bases). V was shortened by 5 bases and J by 2 bases, with 14 bases between the two germline ends. The CDR3 has 15 residues. Germline V gene sequence: CDR1 SSHAT, CDR2 FNYEAQ (reference sequence). For the CDR3, the DNA is TGTGCCAGCAGCCTAGGGGGAGAGCTCACAGATACGCAGTATTTT. This encodes CASSLGGELTDTQYF.

As regards this clonotype: It may be a read error: a sequence one base away is much more abundant. The J gene is TRBJ2-2, the V gene TRBV12-3 or TRBV12-4; tentatively, D is TRBD2 (5 bases). V was trimmed by 4 bases and J by 4 bases, leaving 13 bases between them. The CDR3 is made up of 15 amino acids. CDR3 sequence: CASSSLGAGTGELFF. CDR3 sequence (DNA): TGTGCCAGCAGTTCCCTAGGCGCGGGCACCGGGGAGCTGTTTTTT.

This clonotype counts as medium-sized. This chain links TRBV7-2 with TRBJ2-7; unclear D gene. This CDR3 is 14 amino acids long. Germline V gene lookup returns CDR1 SGHTA and CDR2 FQGNSA. V shed 0 bases and J shed 2 bases, with 8 bases lying between them. CDR3 sequence reads: CASSLAVETYEQYF. The CDR3 DNA reads TGTGCCAGCAGCTTAGCGGTAGAGACCTACGAGCAGTACTTC.

This clonotype has at least ten counts. The rearrangement joins TRBV28 to TRBJ1-2; weak D call: TRBD1 (6 bases). Germline assignment: CDR1 MDHEN and CDR2 SYDVKM. The germline V and J ends were trimmed by 8 bases and 4 bases, with 14 bases remaining between them. The CDR3 is 13 amino acids. The CDR3 nucleotides are TGTGCCAGCCAATCCGGGACACCCTATGGCTACACCTTC. Translated, it gives CASQSGTPYGYTF.

On this clonotype itself: This sequence may be a read error, since a much larger clone differs from it by one base. Because it lacks the conserved phenylalanine or tryptophan at the end, this CDR3 is likely a read error. V usage is TRBV12-3 or TRBV12-4 and J usage is TRBJ1-2, with 7 bases lining up with TRBD1. The CDR3 spans 13 residues. V lost 5 bases to trimming and J lost 8 bases; unmatched junction nucleotides: 8. CDR3 sequence reads: CASSLKRQGGYTS. The CDR3 DNA follows: TGTGCCAGCAGTCTAAAACGACAGGGCGGCTACACCTCC.

By share, this clonotype ranks as medium-sized (0.01 to 0.1%). CDR3 DNA: TGTGCCAGCGGGCGGGGGGTCACAGATACGCAGTATTTT. Protein product: CASGRGVTDTQYF. This rearrangement joins TRBV28 to TRBJ2-3; TRBD2 matches at 8 bases. The length of the CDR3 is 13 residues. The germline CDR1 and CDR2 sequences are MDHEN and SYDVKM. V shed 8 bases and J 2 bases; nucleotides not matched to a gene: 3.

For this clonotype: A much larger clone lies a single base off, so this may be a read error. This is likely a read error, given that the CDR3 carries no conserved phenylalanine or tryptophan at its end. V and J are TRBV20-1 and TRBJ2-3, with TRBD1 matching over 9 bases. Trimming cost V 4 bases and J 1 base; bases outside gene matches: 12. Germline loops: CDR1 DFQATT, CDR2 SNEGSKA (reference sequence). This CDR3 has 17 amino acids. CDR3 DNA: TGCAGTGCTACGGACAGGGGAGCCTCGGGGGGCACAGATACGCAGTATTAT. Encoded protein: CSATDRGASGGTDTQYY.

Within the sample, this clonotype is medium-sized. The V call is TRBV27, the J call TRBJ2-2, with D perhaps matching TRBD1 (5 bases). The germline gives CDR1 MNHEY, CDR2 SMNVEV (reference sequence). The CDR3 loop spans 13 amino acids. Trimming pared 6 bases from V and 4 bases from J, leaving 9 bases between. For the CDR3, the DNA is TGTGCCAGCAGGGAAACAGGCACCGGGGAGCTGTTTTTT. It codes for CASRETGTGELFF.

This clonotype was seen many times. The chain has TRBV7-2 and TRBJ2-1; 8 bases map to TRBD1. From germline, CDR1 is SGHTA and CDR2 FQGNSA. CDR3 length equals 14 residues. V trimming: 1 base; J trimming: 8 bases; junction bases outside the gene matches: 4. CDR3 nucleotide sequence: TGTGCCAGCAGCTTAGGTGACAGGGGTTATGAGCAGTTCTTC. This translates into CASSLGDRGYEQFF.

This clonotype was seen many times. The chain joins TRBV11-2 to TRBJ1-1, with a possible D match to TRBD1 (6 bases). This CDR3 is built from 13 residues. Germline CDR1 and CDR2: SGHAT and FQNNGV. V lost 1 base and J 10 bases, leaving 13 bases between the germline ends. CDR3 DNA sequence: TGTGCCAGCAGCTTAGCGGGGGCGCGGCGAGCTTTCTTT. Translating it yields CASSLAGARRAFF.

Only a few counts were recorded for this clonotype. Its ends do not fully match the called genes, so a read error is possible. The chain employs TRBV12-3 or TRBV12-4 and TRBJ1-1; the D gene is possibly TRBD1 (5 bases). CDR3 length: 13 amino acids. CDR3 loop: CASCLSRGTEAFF. CDR3 DNA: TGTGCCAGCTGTTTATCAAGGGGCACTGAAGCTTTCTTT.

This clonotype came up many times. The CDR3 reads CASSLQGSTDTQYF. The CDR3 nucleotides are TGCGCCAGCAGCTTGCAAGGCAGCACAGATACGCAGTATTTT. V is TRBV5-1 and J is TRBJ2-3; D call uncertain. The V gene lost 1 base and the J gene lost 0 bases, with 6 bases spanning the gap. This CDR3 has 14 residues. CDR1 is SGHRS and CDR2 is YFSETQ in the germline V gene.

This clonotype was seen ten or more times. V usage is TRBV20-1 and J usage is TRBJ2-7; 12 bases are shared with TRBD2. CDR1 and CDR2 from the germline V gene are DFQATT and SNEGSKA (reference sequence). This CDR3 contains 14 residues. J lost 5 bases, V lost 6 bases, and 8 bases had no gene match. DNA of the CDR3: TGCAGTGCCCGAAAGACTAGCGGGAGCAACGAGCAGTACTTC. This translates into CSARKTSGSNEQYF.

This clonotype was picked up many times. The V gene is TRBV20-1, the J gene TRBJ2-7; 8 bases are shared with TRBD2. The CDR3 is 14 residues long. Germline V gene data show CDR1 as DFQATT and CDR2 as SNEGSKA (reference sequence). J lost 5 bases, V lost 1 base, and 7 bases had no gene match. The chain's CDR3 is CSARASGLADEQYF. The CDR3, as DNA: TGCAGTGCTAGAGCATCTGGACTAGCCGACGAGCAGTACTTC.

This clonotype came up many times. The chain combines TRBV28 with TRBJ1-2; TRBD1 matches 7 bases. Unmatched junction bases numbered 14, after V lost 6 bases and J lost 7 bases. The germline CDR1 and CDR2 sequences are MDHEN and SYDVKM. The CDR3 has 15 residues. CDR3 residues: CASSAPGTVSAGYTF. The CDR3 nucleotides are TGTGCCAGCAGCGCCCCCGGGACAGTATCCGCTGGCTACACCTTC.

This clonotype appeared once. V usage is TRBV6-1 and J usage is TRBJ2-3; 8 nucleotides line up with TRBD2. Germline CDR1 and CDR2: MNHNS and SASEGT. V lost 6 bases and J lost 14; bases outside the gene matches: 19. This CDR3 comprises 15 residues. The DNA of the CDR3 is TGTGCCAGCAGCGACGTAGCGGGATTGCGGGATATGCTGTATTTT. Protein: CASSDVAGLRDMLYF.

Concerning this clonotype itself: A read error may explain this, as a much larger clone is one base away. The CDR3 spells CASPLVPAMPTSTDTQYF. The CDR3 region has the DNA TGTGCCAGCCCACTTGTTCCAGCGATGCCTACTAGCACAGATACGCAGTATTTT. V gene TRBV18 combines with J gene TRBJ2-3; D is unresolved. The CDR3 spans 18 residues. Looked up from germline, CDR1 is KGHSH and CDR2 is LQKENI. V was trimmed by 8 bases and J by 0 bases, leaving 24 bases between them.

This clonotype was seen only a few times. Likely a read error: the CDR3 ends without its conserved phenylalanine or tryptophan. This chain joins TRBV6-6 and TRBJ2-7; D gene unclear. Germline CDR1 is MNHNY and CDR2 is SVGAGI (reference sequence). This CDR3 comprises 15 residues. The V and J ends lost 5 bases and 2 bases respectively, with 16 bases between them. The CDR3 here is CASSRSAEQTYEQYL. CDR3 coding DNA: TGTGCCAGCAGTAGGTCGGCGGAACAGACCTACGAGCAGTACCTC.

This clonotype appeared many times. This chain links TRBV7-9 with TRBJ2-5, with D possibly being TRBD2 (6 bases). Germline V lookup: CDR1 SEHNR, CDR2 FQNEAQ (reference sequence). Trimming took 6 bases from V and 2 from J, leaving 16 bases between them. The length of the CDR3 is 15 residues. Here the CDR3 DNA reads TGTGCCAGCAGTCAAATTAGCGGTGATCAAGAGACCCAGTACTTC. This codes for CASSQISGDQETQYF.

This chain connects TRBV29-1 to TRBJ2-3; TRBD2 aligns across 7 bases. Per the germline V gene, CDR1 is SQVTM and CDR2 is ANQGSEA. The length of the CDR3 is 13 residues. V trimming: 4 bases; J trimming: 6 bases; junction bases outside the gene matches: 7. As DNA, the CDR3 is TGCAGCGTTGTTTCCGGGACTATTGATACGCAGTATTTT. This encodes CSVVSGTIDTQYF.

There are many counts of this clonotype. The rearrangement links TRBV28 to TRBJ1-5, with D hard to call. Germline V gene lookup returns CDR1 MDHEN and CDR2 SYDVKM. CDR3 length: 17 residues. V lost 6 bases and J lost 2, with 20 bases in between. CDR3 nucleotide sequence: TGTGCCAGCAGCCCTAAAAAATCTAAAGCGGGCAATCAGCCCCAGCATTTT. It encodes CASSPKKSKAGNQPQHF.

As to this clonotype: Germline is not matched at one junction end, which may reflect a read error. This chain joins TRBV6-1 and TRBJ2-7, with TRBD2 as a possible D gene (6 bases). From germline, CDR1 is MNHNS and CDR2 SASEGT. CDR3 length: 13 amino acids. CDR3 sequence reads: CAGALAGSYGQYF. CDR3 coding DNA: TGTGCCGGCGCCCTGGCGGGATCCTACGGGCAGTACTTC.

Worth noting for this clonotype: A much larger clone differs from this one at a single base, so this may be a read error. The conserved closing phenylalanine or tryptophan is absent in this CDR3, likely reflecting a read error. The V call is TRBV18, the J call TRBJ1-4; D is undetermined. Trimming took off 2 bases at V and 5 bases at J, with 15 bases between the two ends. Germline V CDR1 and CDR2: KGHSH, LQKENI. This CDR3 spans 16 amino acids. In DNA, the CDR3 is TGTGCCAGCTCACCATGGGAGAGGACGAGAAATGAAAAACTGTTTCTT. Encoded protein: CASSPWERTRNEKLFL.

This clonotype came up once. The rearrangement links TRBV15 to TRBJ1-1, with D maybe TRBD1 (6 bases). Germline CDR1 is LNHNV and CDR2 is YYDKDF (reference sequence). This CDR3 contains 14 residues. The germline V and J ends were trimmed by 5 bases and 4 bases, with 14 bases remaining between them. CDR3 amino acids: CATSGLDRSTEAFF. In DNA, the CDR3 is TGTGCCACCAGCGGACTTGACAGGTCCACTGAAGCTTTCTTT.

In this sample, this clonotype turned up many times. The V gene is TRBV12-3 or TRBV12-4, the J gene TRBJ1-2; D unresolved. Trimming left V 7 bases short and J 5 bases short, with 8 bases between. The CDR3 contains 11 residues. For the CDR3, the DNA is TGTGCCAGCACCGGGCTATATGGCTACACCTTC. Translating it yields CASTGLYGYTF.